The source of this TCR beta chain is a study of shared clonotypes between healthy human individuals. CDR1 is MNHEY, CDR2 SVGAGI, per germline. Trimming removed 5 bases at V and 2 bases at J, with 14 bases between. The CDR3 has 15 amino acids. TCRdb keeps only in-frame clones here, not all; method: immunoSEQ multiplex PCR. The sample records 1.6 million or so clones, 95% to 97% being singletons. Into CD45RA+ naive and CD45RA-negative memory subsets, the CD4+ cells were split. Sequencing was carried out using naive CD4+ T cells sorted from blood. Described subset: CD45RA+ positively selected. This chain joins TRBV6-5 and TRBJ2-3; possibly TRBD2 for D (5 bases). This TCR came from a man under 40 in good health. Here the CDR3 reads CASSSRGVLTDTQYF. CDR3 sequence (DNA): TGTGCCAGCAGTAGCCGGGGAGTTCTCACAGATACGCAGTATTTT.